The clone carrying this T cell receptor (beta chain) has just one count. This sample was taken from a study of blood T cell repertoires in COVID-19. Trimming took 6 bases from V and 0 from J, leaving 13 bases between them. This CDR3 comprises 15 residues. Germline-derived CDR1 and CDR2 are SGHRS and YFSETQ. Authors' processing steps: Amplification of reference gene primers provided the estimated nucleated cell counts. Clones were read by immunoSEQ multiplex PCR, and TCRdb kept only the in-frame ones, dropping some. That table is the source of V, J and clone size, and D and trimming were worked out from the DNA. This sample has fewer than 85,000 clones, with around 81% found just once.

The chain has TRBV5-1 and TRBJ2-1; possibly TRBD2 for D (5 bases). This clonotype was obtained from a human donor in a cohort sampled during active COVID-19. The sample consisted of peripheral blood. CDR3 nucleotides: TGCGCCAGCAAGATAGCGCTGAGCTCCTACAATGAGCAGTTCTTC. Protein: CASKIALSSYNEQFF.